This TCR beta chain was obtained from a study of T-cell memory formation after mild COVID-19. Overall study findings and caveats: Within pre-infection memory, some responding clones were found, suggesting cross-reactive memory joined. Clones contracting over day 15 to 85 were CD4/CD8 balanced, with later expanders leaning CD4+. Clones that contracted clustered mainly in CM and EM if CD4+ and in EMRA if CD8+.

Barcoded TCR alpha and TCR beta cDNA libraries with UMIs came from 5'RACE using constant-segment primers. One entry per CDR3 protein results from TCRdb running MiXCR on the 5' RACE reads. In the table there are about half a million distinct CDR3 sequences, 18% of which are singletons. Remarks on this clonotype: Its antigen is not known.

Sample: PBMCs or a T cell subset sorted from them (not recorded which). This TCR derives from an adult woman who had mild COVID-19 (a few samples of this study predate the infection). Cell type and time point are not known.

In DNA form, the CDR3 reads TGTGCCAGCAGCCCACACCCGGGACTAATCCCAGATACGCAGTATTTT. Translating gives CASSPHPGLIPDTQYF. The chain joins TRBV12-3 or TRBV12-4 to TRBJ2-3; 7 bases are a match to TRBD2. With V trimmed by 6 bases and J by 4 bases, 13 bases remained unmatched. The CDR3 loop spans 16 amino acids.